A single sample is the source of the 17 T cell receptor beta chains below, sequenced in a study of technical replicates of blood from several donors. Here immunoSEQ multiplex PCR was the method, and the copy in TCRdb shows in-frame clones only, minus some. The repertoire includes around 50,000 clones, approximately 90% of them detected once, and 3% to 5% sits in the top ten. The sequencing input was PBMCs. These receptors were taken from a human donor in good health. Some clones in this sample may be carry-over from other donors' samples.

This chain connects TRBV5-1 to TRBJ1-4, with TRBD1 identical over 11 bases. J gave up 0 bases and V 7 bases, and 5 bases lay outside the gene matches. Germline CDR1 and CDR2: SGHRS and YFSETQ. There are 16 residues in the CDR3. In DNA, the CDR3 is TGCGCCAGCCGTCCGGGACAGGGGGCAACTAATGAAAAACTGTTTTTT. This codes for CASRPGQGATNEKLFF.

The chain carries TRBV5-6 and TRBJ2-5; TRBD2 agrees at 8 bases. The CDR3 is 16 amino acids. Germline V CDR1 and CDR2: SGHDT, YYEEEE. J gave up 1 base and V 4 bases, and 9 bases lay outside the gene matches. For the CDR3, the DNA is TGTGCCAGCAGCCCCCGTAAGCTAGCGGGCCAAGAGACCCAGTACTTC. Protein: CASSPRKLAGQETQYF.

The chain has TRBV19 and TRBJ1-5, with D unresolved. The CDR3 covers 13 residues. Deletions cut 5 bases from V and 1 base from J, with 6 bases between. The germline gives CDR1 LNHDA, CDR2 SQIVND (reference sequence). CDR3 sequence reads: CASSDTSNQPQHF. For the CDR3, the DNA is TGTGCCAGTAGTGACACCAGCAATCAGCCCCAGCATTTT.

J is TRBJ1-1 and V is TRBV28; D is unresolved. This CDR3 region has 14 residues. The germline CDR1 and CDR2 sequences are MDHEN and SYDVKM. V was trimmed by 4 bases and J by 2 bases, leaving 11 bases between them. Here the CDR3 DNA reads TGTGCCAGCAGTTCCCTCTATGATAACACTGAAGCTTTCTTT. As protein: CASSSLYDNTEAFF.

This rearrangement joins TRBV5-4 to TRBJ2-5; 10 nucleotides align to TRBD2. The CDR3 spans 14 residues. Per germline, CDR1 SGHNT and CDR2 YYREEE (reference sequence). Germline trimming cut 2 bases from V and 5 bases from J; bases unmatched to any gene: 3. The CDR3 spells CASSLAGGAETQYF. The DNA of the CDR3 is TGTGCCAGCAGCTTAGCGGGGGGGGCGGAGACCCAGTACTTC.

This chain links TRBV5-1 with TRBJ1-2; 10 bases are shared with TRBD1. J was trimmed by 2 bases and V by 4 bases; bases with no gene match: 8. Germline loops: CDR1 SGHRS, CDR2 YFSETQ. The CDR3 runs 16 residues. The DNA of the CDR3 is TGCGCCAGCAGCCTCGAACCGGGACAGGGGAACTATGGCTACACCTTC. It is translated as CASSLEPGQGNYGYTF.

The chain combines TRBV11-2 with TRBJ2-1; weak D call: TRBD2 (5 bases). The CDR3 length is 12 residues. CDR1 is SGHAT, CDR2 FQNNGV, per germline. The V end lost 5 bases, the J end lost 4 bases, and 6 bases lay between the germline ends. The CDR3 DNA reads TGTGCCAGCAGCCGGGAATACAATGAGCAGTTCTTC. As protein: CASSREYNEQFF.

The V and J genes are TRBV27 and TRBJ1-6, with D possibly matching TRBD1 (6 bases). With 6 bases removed from V and 9 bases from J, the gap between germline ends came to 27 bases. The germline V gene has CDR1 MNHEY and CDR2 SMNVEV (reference sequence). CDR3 size: 18 residues. The CDR3 nucleotides read TGTGCCAGCAGGGTCAGTGATCCTCTGGGGGGGGCTGGTTCACCCCTCCACTTT. It is translated as CASRVSDPLGGAGSPLHF.

The chain combines TRBV30 with TRBJ1-5; weak D call: TRBD1 (5 bases). Trimming removed 1 base from V and 3 bases from J, with 19 bases in between. The V gene's germline CDR1 is GTSNPN and CDR2 SVGIG (reference sequence). There are 17 residues in the CDR3. Here the CDR3 DNA reads TGTGCCTGGAGTGAACAACAGCCCCGGACATACAATCAGCCCCAGCATTTT. Amino acids: CAWSEQQPRTYNQPQHF. The variable domain in full, completed from reference TRBV30 and TRBJ1-5, reads SQTIHQWPATLVQPVGSPLSLECTVEGTSNPNLYWYRQAAGRGLQLLFYSVGIGQISSEVPQNLSASRPQDRQFILSSKKLLLSDSGFYLCAWSEQQPRTYNQPQHFGDGTRLSIL.

The genes are TRBV4-3 and TRBJ1-1, with TRBD1 matching 7 bases. Germline values: CDR1 LGHNA, CDR2 YSLEER. Germline trimming cut 1 base from V and 4 bases from J; bases unmatched to any gene: 6. CDR3 length equals 15 residues. The CDR3 DNA is TGCGCCAGCAGCCAAGGTAGACAGGGAGGCACTGAAGCTTTCTTT. Its protein product is CASSQGRQGGTEAFF.

The V and J genes are TRBV18 and TRBJ1-1; 10 bases line up with TRBD1. The germline CDR1 and CDR2 sequences are KGHSH and LQKENI. This CDR3 region has 14 residues. Trimming at V came to 3 bases and at J to 3 bases, leaving 1 base not matched to a gene. The CDR3 loop reads CASSPGTGDTEAFF. CDR3 DNA: TGTGCCAGCTCACCCGGGACAGGGGACACTGAAGCTTTCTTT.

The chain uses TRBV5-1 and TRBJ2-3; the D gene is possibly TRBD1 (6 bases). Per germline, CDR1 SGHRS and CDR2 YFSETQ. V lost 4 bases and J lost 6, with 12 bases in between. The CDR3 is 13 amino acids. CDR3 nucleotides: TGCGCCAGCAGCCCAAACAGGGTGGATACGCAGTATTTT. It yields the protein CASSPNRVDTQYF.

The chain joins TRBV10-3 to TRBJ2-3; D call uncertain. V was clipped by 2 bases and J by 0 bases, with 6 bases between them. Germline-derived CDR1 and CDR2 are ENHRY and SYGVKD. The CDR3 loop spans 14 amino acids. CDR3 in DNA: TGTGCCATCAGTGAGGCGGCTAGCACAGATACGCAGTATTTT. It yields the protein CAISEAASTDTQYF.

The rearrangement joins TRBV7-3 to TRBJ2-2; 11 bases agree with TRBD2. Germline CDR1 and CDR2: SGHTA and FQGTGA. This CDR3 is built from 16 residues. V dropped 4 bases and J dropped 6; count of bases not matched to a gene: 7. In DNA form, the CDR3 reads TGTGCCAGCAGCTCCTATACTAGCGGGAGTGCCGGGGAGCTGTTTTTT. It translates to CASSSYTSGSAGELFF.

The sample holds a few counts of this clone. This chain links TRBV29-1 with TRBJ2-3; 12 positions agree with TRBD2. Germline values: CDR1 SQVTM, CDR2 ANQGSEA. Trimming at V came to 8 bases and at J to 6 bases, leaving 12 bases not matched to a gene. CDR3 length: 15 residues. The CDR3 loop is CSTRTSGTERDTQYF. The CDR3 nucleotides are TGCAGCACAAGGACTAGCGGGACGGAGAGGGATACGCAGTATTTT.

CDR3 DNA: TGTGCCAGCAGCTACCGACAGGGCCTCGCCAACACCGGGGAGCTGTTTTTT. It is translated as CASSYRQGLANTGELFF. The rearrangement links TRBV7-6 to TRBJ2-2; TRBD1 aligns across 7 bases. Germline V gene sequence: CDR1 SGHVS, CDR2 FNYEAQ. There are 17 residues in the CDR3. Trimming removed 4 bases from V and 2 bases from J; junction bases left unmatched: 10. Based on the CDR3 plus reference TRBV7-6 and TRBJ2-2, the full variable domain is GAGVSQSPRYKVTKRGQDVALRCDPISGHVSLYWYRQALGQGPEFLTYFNYEAQQDKSGLPNDRFSAERPEGSISTLTIQRTEQRDSAMYRCASSYRQGLANTGELFFGEGSRLTVL.

The chain carries TRBV5-1 and TRBJ1-3; no clear D gene. The V and J ends lost 0 bases and 3 bases respectively, with 7 bases between them. Germline V gives CDR1 SGHRS, CDR2 YFSETQ. The CDR3 sequence is 14 residues long. The CDR3 sequence is CASSLALRGNTIYF. In nucleotides, the CDR3 is TGCGCCAGCAGCTTGGCCCTTCGTGGAAACACCATATATTTT.